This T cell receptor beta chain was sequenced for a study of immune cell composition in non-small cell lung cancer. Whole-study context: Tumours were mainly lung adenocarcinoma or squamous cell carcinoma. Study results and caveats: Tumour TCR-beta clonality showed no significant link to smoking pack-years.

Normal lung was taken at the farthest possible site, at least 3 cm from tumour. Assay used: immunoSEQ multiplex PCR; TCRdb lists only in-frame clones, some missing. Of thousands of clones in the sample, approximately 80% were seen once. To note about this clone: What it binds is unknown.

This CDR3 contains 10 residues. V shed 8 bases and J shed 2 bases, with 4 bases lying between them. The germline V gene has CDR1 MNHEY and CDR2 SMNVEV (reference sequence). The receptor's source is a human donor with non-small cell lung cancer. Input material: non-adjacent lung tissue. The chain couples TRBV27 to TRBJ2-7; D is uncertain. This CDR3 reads CASPPYEQYF. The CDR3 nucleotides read TGTGCCAGCCCTCCCTACGAGCAGTACTTC.